This is a list of T cell receptor beta chains from one sample in a study of shared clonotypes between healthy human individuals. Only in-frame clones appear in the TCRdb table, and some are missing; sequencing was by immunoSEQ multiplex PCR. The sample carries about 2.1 million clones, just under 95% recorded once. Sample: naive CD8+ T cells from PBMCs. All receptors come from a man younger than 35 in good health. Some clones in this sample may be carry-over from other donors' samples. Both conserved end residues are part of each CDR3.

j_call	v_call	cdr3_aa
TRBJ1-1	TRBV19	CASSIGRREGPGGTEAFF
TRBJ2-1	TRBV7-3	CASSQLANEQFF
TRBJ1-2	TRBV6-6	CASSSGDYRNGYTF
TRBJ2-3	TRBV6-5	CASSPTTSGTDTQYF
TRBJ2-7	TRBV6-5	CASSYSFQGTAYEQYF
TRBJ1-1	TRBV11-2	CASSLAGTNTEAFF
TRBJ2-3	TRBV29-1	CSVEGFGGGTDTQYF
.	TRBV4-1	CASSQTPERGAYEQYF
TRBJ2-1	TRBV14	CASSLIRDEQFF
TRBJ2-7	TRBV20-1	CSATRDREQYF
TRBJ2-7	TRBV27	CASRQLGLAGLLPYEQYF
TRBJ1-5	TRBV9	CASSLGVESNQPQHF
TRBJ2-7	TRBV19	CASSVAGVPYEQYF
TRBJ2-5	TRBV6-5	CASSYSSLAETQYF
TRBJ1-1	TRBV27	CASSLNLLGTEAFF
TRBJ1-1	TRBV27	CASSWGQGANTEAFF
TRBJ1-5	TRBV21-1	CASTRDRGALSNQPQHF
TRBJ2-7	TRBV21-1	CASATWTSGRPWDEQYF